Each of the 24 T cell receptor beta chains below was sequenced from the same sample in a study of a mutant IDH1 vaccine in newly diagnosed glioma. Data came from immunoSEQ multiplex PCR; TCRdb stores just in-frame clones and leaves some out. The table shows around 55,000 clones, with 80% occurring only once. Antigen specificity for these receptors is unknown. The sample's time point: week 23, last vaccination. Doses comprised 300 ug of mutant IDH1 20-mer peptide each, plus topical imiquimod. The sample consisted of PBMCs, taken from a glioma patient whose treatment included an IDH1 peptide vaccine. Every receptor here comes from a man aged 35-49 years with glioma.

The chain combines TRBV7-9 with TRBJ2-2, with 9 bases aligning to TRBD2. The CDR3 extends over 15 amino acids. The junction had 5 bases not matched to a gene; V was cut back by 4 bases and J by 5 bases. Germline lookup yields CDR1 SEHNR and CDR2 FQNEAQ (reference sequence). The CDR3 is CASSSLAGSTGELFF. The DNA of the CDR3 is TGTGCCAGCAGCTCCCTAGCGGGGAGTACCGGGGAGCTGTTTTTT.

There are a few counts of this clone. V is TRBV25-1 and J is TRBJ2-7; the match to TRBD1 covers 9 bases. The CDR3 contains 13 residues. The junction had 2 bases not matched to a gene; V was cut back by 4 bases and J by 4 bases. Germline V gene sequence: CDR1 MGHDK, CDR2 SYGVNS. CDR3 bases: TGTGCCAGCAGTGTAGGGACAGGGTACGAGCAGTACTTC. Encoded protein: CASSVGTGYEQYF.

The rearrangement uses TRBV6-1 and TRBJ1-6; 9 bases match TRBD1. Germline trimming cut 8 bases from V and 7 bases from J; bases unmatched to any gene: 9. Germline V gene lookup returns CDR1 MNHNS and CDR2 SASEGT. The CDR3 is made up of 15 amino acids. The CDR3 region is CASGPGTGINSPLHF. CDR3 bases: TGTGCCAGCGGTCCCGGGACAGGGATCAATTCACCCCTCCACTTT.

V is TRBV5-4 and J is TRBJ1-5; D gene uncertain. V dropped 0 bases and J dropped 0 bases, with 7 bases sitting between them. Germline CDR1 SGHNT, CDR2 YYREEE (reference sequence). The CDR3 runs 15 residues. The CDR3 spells CASSLGRYSNQPQHF. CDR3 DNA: TGTGCCAGCAGCTTGGGGCGCTATAGCAATCAGCCCCAGCATTTT.

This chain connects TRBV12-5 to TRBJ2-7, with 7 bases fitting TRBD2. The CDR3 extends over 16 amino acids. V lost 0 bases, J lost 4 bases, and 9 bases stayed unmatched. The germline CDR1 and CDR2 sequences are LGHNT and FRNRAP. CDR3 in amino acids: CASGLVRGLAAYEQYF. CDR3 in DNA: TGTGCTAGTGGTTTGGTACGTGGGCTAGCGGCGTACGAGCAGTACTTC.

DNA for the CDR3: TGTGCCACCAGCAGAGGGGAAGGAGGGGCGCGTGGGACTGAAGCTTTCTTT. Translated: CATSRGEGGARGTEAFF. The chain links TRBV15 to TRBJ1-1; D is perhaps TRBD1 (5 bases). The germline V gene encodes CDR1 LNHNV and CDR2 YYDKDF (reference sequence). The V and J ends lost 1 base and 5 bases respectively, with 20 bases between them. There are 17 residues in the CDR3. Using reference TRBV15 and TRBJ1-1 for the parts outside the CDR3, the full variable domain is DAMVIQNPRYQVTQFGKPVTLSCSQTLNHNVMYWYQQKSSQAPKLLFHYYDKDFNNEADTPDNFQSRRPNTSFCFLDIRSPGLGDTAMYLCATSRGEGGARGTEAFFGQGTRLTVV.

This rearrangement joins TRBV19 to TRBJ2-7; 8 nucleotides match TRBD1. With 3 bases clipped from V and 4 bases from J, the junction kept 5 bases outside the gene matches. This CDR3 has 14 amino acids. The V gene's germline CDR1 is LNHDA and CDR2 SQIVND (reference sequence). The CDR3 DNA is TGTGCCAGTAGTATGGGTACAGGGGGTTACGAGCAGTACTTC. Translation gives CASSMGTGGYEQYF.

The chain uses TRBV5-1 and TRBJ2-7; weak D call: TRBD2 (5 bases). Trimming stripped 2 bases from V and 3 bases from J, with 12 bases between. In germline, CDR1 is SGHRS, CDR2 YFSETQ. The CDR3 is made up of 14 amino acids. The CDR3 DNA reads TGCGCCAGCAGCTTACCGGGAACGAACTACGAGCAGTACTTC. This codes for CASSLPGTNYEQYF.

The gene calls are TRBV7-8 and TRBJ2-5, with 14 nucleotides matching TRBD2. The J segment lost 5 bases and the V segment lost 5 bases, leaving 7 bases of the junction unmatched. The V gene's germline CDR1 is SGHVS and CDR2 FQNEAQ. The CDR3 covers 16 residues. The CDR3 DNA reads TGTGCCAGCAGCCCCGGACTAGCGGGGGGTCTGGAGACCCAGTACTTC. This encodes CASSPGLAGGLETQYF. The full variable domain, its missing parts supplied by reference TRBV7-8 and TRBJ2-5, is GAGVSQSPRYKVAKRGQDVALRCDPISGHVSLFWYQQALGQGPEFLTYFQNEAQLDKSGLPSDRFFAERPEGSVSTLKIQRTQQEDSAVYLCASSPGLAGGLETQYFGPGTRLLVL.

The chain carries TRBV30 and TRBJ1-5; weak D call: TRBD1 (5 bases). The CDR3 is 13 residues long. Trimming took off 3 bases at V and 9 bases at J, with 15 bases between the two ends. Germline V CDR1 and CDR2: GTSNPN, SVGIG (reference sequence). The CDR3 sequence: CAWSPRLGGPQHF. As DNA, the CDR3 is TGTGCCTGGAGCCCTAGGCTCGGGGGGCCCCAGCATTTT.

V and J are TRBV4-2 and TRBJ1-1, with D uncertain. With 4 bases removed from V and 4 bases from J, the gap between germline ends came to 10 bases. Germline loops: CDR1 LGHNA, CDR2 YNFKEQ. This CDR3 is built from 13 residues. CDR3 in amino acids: CASSPPGGTEAFF. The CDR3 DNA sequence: TGTGCCAGCAGCCCGCCCGGTGGCACTGAAGCTTTCTTT.

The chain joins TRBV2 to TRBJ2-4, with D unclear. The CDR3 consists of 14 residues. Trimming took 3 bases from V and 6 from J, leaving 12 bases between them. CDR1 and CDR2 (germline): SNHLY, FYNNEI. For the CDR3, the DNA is TGTGCCAGCAGTGAGTGGGCCAACAGAAACATTCAGTACTTC. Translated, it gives CASSEWANRNIQYF.

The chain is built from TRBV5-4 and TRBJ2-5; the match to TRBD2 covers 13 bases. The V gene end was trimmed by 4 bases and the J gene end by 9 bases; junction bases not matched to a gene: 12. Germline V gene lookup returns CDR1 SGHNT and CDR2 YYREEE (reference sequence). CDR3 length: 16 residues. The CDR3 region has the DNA TGTGCCAGCAGCAGCGAGACTAGCGGGGGGTACGGGGCCCAGTACTTC. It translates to CASSSETSGGYGAQYF.

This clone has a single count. This CDR3 reads CASRPRATGELFF. The CDR3 DNA sequence: TGTGCCAGCAGGCCCAGGGCCACCGGGGAGCTGTTTTTT. The rearrangement uses TRBV2 and TRBJ2-2, with D tentatively TRBD1 (5 bases). CDR1 is SNHLY, CDR2 FYNNEI, per germline. Trimming left V 6 bases short and J 4 bases short, with 9 bases between. CDR3 length: 13 amino acids.

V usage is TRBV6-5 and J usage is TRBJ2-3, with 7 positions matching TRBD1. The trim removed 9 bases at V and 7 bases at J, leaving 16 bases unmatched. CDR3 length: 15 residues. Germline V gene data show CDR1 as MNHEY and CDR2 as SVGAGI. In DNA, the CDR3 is TGTGCCAGTTCTATAGGACAGGCCCCGCTGAATACGCAGTATTTT. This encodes CASSIGQAPLNTQYF.

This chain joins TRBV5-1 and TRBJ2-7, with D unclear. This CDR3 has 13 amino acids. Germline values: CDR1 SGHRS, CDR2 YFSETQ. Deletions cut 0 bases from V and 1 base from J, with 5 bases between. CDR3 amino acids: CASSLGISYEQYF. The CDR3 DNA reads TGCGCCAGCAGCTTGGGCATTTCCTACGAGCAGTACTTC.

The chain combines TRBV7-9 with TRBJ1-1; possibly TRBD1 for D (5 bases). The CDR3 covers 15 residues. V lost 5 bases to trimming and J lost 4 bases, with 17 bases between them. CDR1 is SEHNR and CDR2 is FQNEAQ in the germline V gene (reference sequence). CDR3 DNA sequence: TGTGCCAGCAGCCCTAGCACCGCGAGGGGCACTGAAGCTTTCTTT. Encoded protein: CASSPSTARGTEAFF.

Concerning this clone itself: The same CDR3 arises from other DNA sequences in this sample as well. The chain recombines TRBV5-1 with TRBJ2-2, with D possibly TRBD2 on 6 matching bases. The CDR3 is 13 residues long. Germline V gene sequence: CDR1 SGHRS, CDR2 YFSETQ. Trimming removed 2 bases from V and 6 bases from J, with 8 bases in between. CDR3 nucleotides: TGCGCCAGCAGCTTAGGAGGGCCCGGGGAGCTGTTTTTT. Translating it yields CASSLGGPGELFF. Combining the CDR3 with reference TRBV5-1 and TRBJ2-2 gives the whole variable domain KAGVTQTPRYLIKTRGQQVTLSCSPISGHRSVSWYQQTPGQGLQFLFEYFSETQRNKGNFPGRFSGRQFSNSRSEMNVSTLELGDSALYLCASSLGGPGELFFGEGSRLTVL.

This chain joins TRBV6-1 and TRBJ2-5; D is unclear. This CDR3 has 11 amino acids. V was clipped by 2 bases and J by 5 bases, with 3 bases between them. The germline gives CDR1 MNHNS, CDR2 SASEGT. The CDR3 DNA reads TGTGCCAGCAGTGAACGGGAGACCCAGTACTTC. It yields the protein CASSERETQYF.

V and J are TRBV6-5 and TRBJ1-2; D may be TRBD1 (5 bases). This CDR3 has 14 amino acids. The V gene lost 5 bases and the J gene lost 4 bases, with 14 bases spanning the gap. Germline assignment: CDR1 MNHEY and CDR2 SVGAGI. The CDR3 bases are TGTGCCAGCAGTATCCGGGACGGACTCTATGGCTACACCTTC. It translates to CASSIRDGLYGYTF.

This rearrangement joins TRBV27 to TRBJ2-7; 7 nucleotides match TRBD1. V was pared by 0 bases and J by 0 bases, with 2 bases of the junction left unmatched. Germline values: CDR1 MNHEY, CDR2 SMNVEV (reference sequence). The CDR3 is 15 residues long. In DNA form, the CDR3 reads TGTGCCAGCAGTTTATCATGGGACAGCTCCTACGAGCAGTACTTC. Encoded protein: CASSLSWDSSYEQYF.

The CDR3 is CASSLRGGWFREQFF. Written as DNA, the CDR3 is TGCGCCAGCAGCTTGAGGGGGGGGTGGTTCCGTGAGCAGTTCTTC. The rearrangement links TRBV5-1 to TRBJ2-1, with a possible D match to TRBD2 (7 bases). The CDR3 has 15 residues. Between the trimmed V and J ends, which lost 1 base and 9 bases, there was a span of 17 bases. The germline V gene encodes CDR1 SGHRS and CDR2 YFSETQ.

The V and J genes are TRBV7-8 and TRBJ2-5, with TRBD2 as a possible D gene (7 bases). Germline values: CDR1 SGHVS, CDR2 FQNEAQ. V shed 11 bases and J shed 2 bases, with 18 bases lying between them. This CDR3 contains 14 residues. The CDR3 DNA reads TGTGCCGGGGCTAGGGGAGGGGGACAAGAGACCCAGTACTTC. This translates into CAGARGGGQETQYF.

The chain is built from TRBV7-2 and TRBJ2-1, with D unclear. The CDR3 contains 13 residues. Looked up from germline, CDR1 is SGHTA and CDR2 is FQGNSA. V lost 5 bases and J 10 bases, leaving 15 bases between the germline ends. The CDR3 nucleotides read TGTGCCAGCAGCACATCCGGTAGTACGGAGCAGTTCTTC. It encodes CASSTSGSTEQFF.